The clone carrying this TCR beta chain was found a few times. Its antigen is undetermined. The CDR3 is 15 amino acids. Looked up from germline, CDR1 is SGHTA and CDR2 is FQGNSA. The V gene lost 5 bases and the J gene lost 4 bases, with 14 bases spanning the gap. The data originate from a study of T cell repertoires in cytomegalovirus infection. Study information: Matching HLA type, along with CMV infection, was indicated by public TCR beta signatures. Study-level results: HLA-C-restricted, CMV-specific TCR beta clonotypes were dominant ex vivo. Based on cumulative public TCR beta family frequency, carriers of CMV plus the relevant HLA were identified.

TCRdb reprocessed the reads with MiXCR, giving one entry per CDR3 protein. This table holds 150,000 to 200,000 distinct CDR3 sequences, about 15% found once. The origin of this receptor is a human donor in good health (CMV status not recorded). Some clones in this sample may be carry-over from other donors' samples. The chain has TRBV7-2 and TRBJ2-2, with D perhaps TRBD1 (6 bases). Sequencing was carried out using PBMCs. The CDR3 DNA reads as TGTGCCAGCAGCAAACAGGGTATCGGCACCGGGGAGCTGTTTTTT. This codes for CASSKQGIGTGELFF. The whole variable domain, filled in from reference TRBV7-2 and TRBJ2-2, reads GAGVSQSPSNKVTEKGKDVELRCDPISGHTALYWYRQSLGQGLEFLIYFQGNSAPDKSGLPSDRFSAERTGGSVSTLTIQRTQQEDSAVYLCASSKQGIGTGELFFGEGSRLTVL.